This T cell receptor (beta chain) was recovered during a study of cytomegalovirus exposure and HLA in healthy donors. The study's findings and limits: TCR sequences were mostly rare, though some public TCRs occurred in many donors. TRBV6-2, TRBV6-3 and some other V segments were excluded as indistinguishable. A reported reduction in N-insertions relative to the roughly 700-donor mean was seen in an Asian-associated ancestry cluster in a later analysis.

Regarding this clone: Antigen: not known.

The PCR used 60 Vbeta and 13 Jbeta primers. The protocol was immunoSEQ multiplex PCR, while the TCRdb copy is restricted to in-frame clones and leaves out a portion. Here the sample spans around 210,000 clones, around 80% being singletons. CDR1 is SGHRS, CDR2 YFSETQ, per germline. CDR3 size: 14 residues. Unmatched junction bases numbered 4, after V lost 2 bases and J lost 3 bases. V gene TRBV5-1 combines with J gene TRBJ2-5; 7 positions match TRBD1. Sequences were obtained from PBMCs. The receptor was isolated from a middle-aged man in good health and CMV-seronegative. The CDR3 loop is CASSLQGGEETQYF. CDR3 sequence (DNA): TGCGCCAGCAGCTTACAAGGGGGCGAAGAGACCCAGTACTTC.